The present T cell receptor beta chain was sequenced within a study of blood T cell repertoires in COVID-19. Overall study context: Nucleic acid was either cDNA or gDNA, and it came from T cells, B-cell-depleted T cells, or PBMCs.

How the authors handled the data: Amplification of reference gene primers provided the estimated nucleated cell counts. Sequencing was performed with immunoSEQ multiplex PCR; in TCRdb, only in-frame clones are kept and a portion is missing. V and J calls and clone size follow that table, whereas D and trimming were derived from the DNA. The sample has approximately 46,000 clones; around 82% are singletons. The CDR3 is 18 residues long. V lost 0 bases, J lost 8 bases, and 11 bases stayed unmatched. Germline CDR1 is KGHSH and CDR2 is LQKENI. This rearrangement joins TRBV18 to TRBJ1-6, with 9 bases lining up with TRBD1. The source of this sequence is a woman aged 55-69 years with acute or convalescent COVID-19. The material sequenced was peripheral blood. The CDR3 DNA is TGTGCCAGCTCACCACCGGCCCCCACAGGGGGCACGTATTCACCCCTCCACTTT. Amino acid sequence: CASSPPAPTGGTYSPLHF.